A single sample gave rise to the 24 T cell receptor beta chains below, sequenced in a study of blood T cell repertoires in COVID-19. Libraries were prepared by immunoSEQ multiplex PCR; TCRdb keeps only in-frame clonotypes and omits some of them. The table records 140,000 to 150,000 clones, roughly three quarters of them present only once. What was sequenced was peripheral blood. Receptors originate from a man between 45 and 60 years old with active or convalescent COVID-19.

V is TRBV9 and J is TRBJ2-3; tentatively, D is TRBD1 (6 bases). V lost 3 bases and J 4 bases, leaving 9 bases between the germline ends. Germline V CDR1 and CDR2: SGDLS, YYNGEE. The CDR3 consists of 13 residues. This CDR3 reads CASSAQGADTQYF. The DNA for the CDR3 is TGTGCCAGCAGCGCACAGGGTGCAGATACGCAGTATTTT.

The V and J genes are TRBV19 and TRBJ2-1, with 13 bases identical to TRBD2. The germline V gene has CDR1 LNHDA and CDR2 SQIVND (reference sequence). The CDR3 is 16 amino acids. Trimming took 8 bases from V and 4 from J; bases not matched to a gene: 8. CDR3 sequence (DNA): TGTGCCAGTCGGACTAGCGGGAGAATAGGGTACAATGAGCAGTTCTTC. Its protein is CASRTSGRIGYNEQFF.

The rearrangement links TRBV6-7 to TRBJ1-3; D perhaps matches TRBD1 (5 bases). TRBV6-7 is known as an ORF, though its function is uncertain. Between the trimmed V and J ends, which lost 7 bases and 6 bases, there was a span of 16 bases. The CDR3 consists of 14 residues. CDR3 in DNA: TGTGCCAGCAATGCCGGGACGGGGGAAAACACCATATATTTT. Protein: CASNAGTGENTIYF.

The chain has TRBV5-1 and TRBJ1-2; 10 nucleotides agree with TRBD1. This CDR3 is 13 amino acids long. CDR1 SGHRS and CDR2 YFSETQ come from the germline V gene. With V trimmed by 4 bases and J by 8 bases, 5 bases remained unmatched. CDR3 residues: CASSQTGGGGYTF. As DNA, the CDR3 is TGCGCCAGCAGCCAGACAGGGGGCGGGGGCTACACCTTC.

A word on this clone: The sample holds other DNA sequences that translate to the same CDR3. V and J are TRBV9 and TRBJ2-7, with TRBD2 identical over 8 bases. Germline CDR1 and CDR2: SGDLS and YYNGEE. V was clipped by 0 bases and J by 4 bases; unmatched bases: 6. The CDR3 runs 15 residues. This CDR3 reads CASSVGLAGTYEQYF. The CDR3 DNA follows: TGTGCCAGCAGCGTAGGCCTAGCGGGTACTTACGAGCAGTACTTC.

This clone showed up just a few times. V usage is TRBV29-1 and J usage is TRBJ1-2, with D tentatively TRBD1 (5 bases). The V gene lost 2 bases and the J gene lost 5 bases, with 9 bases spanning the gap. The length of the CDR3 is 12 residues. Germline V gene sequence: CDR1 SQVTM, CDR2 ANQGSEA. CDR3: CSVEFGGYGYTF. The CDR3 DNA is TGCAGCGTTGAATTCGGGGGGTATGGCTACACCTTC.

This chain links TRBV7-3 with TRBJ2-2; the match to TRBD2 covers 8 bases. This CDR3 has 15 residues. Per germline, CDR1 SGHTA and CDR2 FQGTGA. After removal of 1 base from V and 5 bases from J, the junction contained 3 bases not matched to a gene. In DNA, the CDR3 is TGTGCCAGCAGCTTAAGGGGACTAGAAACCGGGGAGCTGTTTTTT. Residues: CASSLRGLETGELFF.

This clone was recorded once. This chain links TRBV9 with TRBJ2-1; D is possibly TRBD2 (5 bases). CDR1 and CDR2 from the germline V gene are SGDLS and YYNGEE. This CDR3 has 16 amino acids. Deletions cut 0 bases from V and 2 bases from J, with 12 bases between. In DNA form, the CDR3 reads TGTGCCAGCAGCGTAGCTACGGGGAGCGCCTACAATGAGCAGTTCTTC. It translates to CASSVATGSAYNEQFF.

This clone appeared a single time. The rearrangement joins TRBV19 to TRBJ2-3; 7 nucleotides match TRBD1. The germline V gene encodes CDR1 LNHDA and CDR2 SQIVND (reference sequence). V dropped 5 bases and J dropped 1; count of bases not matched to a gene: 15. This CDR3 region has 18 residues. CDR3 in DNA: TGTGCCAGTAGTCAGAAACCCTTGACAGGGCTTGGCACAGATACGCAGTATTTT. Translated, it gives CASSQKPLTGLGTDTQYF.

In this sample, this clone turned up many times. CDR3 bases: TGTGCCAGCAGTTTCATAGCGGGAGCAGACACCGGGGAGCTGTTTTTT. Translated: CASSFIAGADTGELFF. The chain joins TRBV27 to TRBJ2-2; 9 nucleotides align to TRBD2. Losses at the gene ends were 3 bases for V and 3 bases for J; bases not matched to a gene: 5. Germline lookup yields CDR1 MNHEY and CDR2 SMNVEV (reference sequence). CDR3 length: 16 residues.

The chain links TRBV7-2 to TRBJ1-4, with 7 nucleotides matching TRBD1. In germline, CDR1 is SGHTA, CDR2 FQGNSA. The CDR3 has 14 amino acids. Trimming removed 5 bases from V and 5 bases from J; junction bases left unmatched: 5. The CDR3 DNA sequence: TGTGCCAGCAGCCAAACAGGGGTGAATGAAAAACTGTTTTTT. Translation: CASSQTGVNEKLFF. Full variable domain (remainder filled in from reference TRBV7-2 and TRBJ1-4): GAGVSQSPSNKVTEKGKDVELRCDPISGHTALYWYRQSLGQGLEFLIYFQGNSAPDKSGLPSDRFSAERTGGSVSTLTIQRTQQEDSAVYLCASSQTGVNEKLFFGSGTQLSVL.

This chain joins TRBV9 and TRBJ1-4, with D perhaps matching TRBD1 (5 bases). The CDR3 is 14 residues long. Per the germline V gene, CDR1 is SGDLS and CDR2 is YYNGEE. Trimming shortened V by 4 bases and J by 8 bases, and 15 bases separated the two germline ends. The CDR3 nucleotides are TGTGCCAGCAGCCTAGACCAGGGAGGAGAAAAACTGTTTTTT. It translates to CASSLDQGGEKLFF.

The J gene is TRBJ2-5, the V gene TRBV11-2; possibly TRBD2 for D (5 bases). V was cut by 5 bases and J by 4 bases, with 17 bases left in between. Germline V gene data show CDR1 as SGHAT and CDR2 as FQNNGV. The CDR3 extends over 15 amino acids. This CDR3 is CASSKPDGIPETQYF. As DNA, the CDR3 is TGTGCCAGCAGCAAACCGGACGGGATTCCAGAGACCCAGTACTTC.

V usage is TRBV30 and J usage is TRBJ2-7; weak D call: TRBD1 (5 bases). The V gene's germline CDR1 is GTSNPN and CDR2 SVGIG (reference sequence). V lost 2 bases to trimming and J lost 4 bases, with 12 bases between them. This CDR3 spans 13 amino acids. CDR3 coding DNA: TGTGCCTGGAGTCGCGGTAGGGGTTACGAGCAGTACTTC. This sequence encodes CAWSRGRGYEQYF.

The chain employs TRBV5-1 and TRBJ2-3; the D is unclear. This CDR3 region has 17 residues. Deletions cut 4 bases from V and 1 base from J, with 19 bases between. Germline V gene data show CDR1 as SGHRS and CDR2 as YFSETQ. The CDR3 is CASSPVRSTLGTDTQYF. CDR3 bases: TGCGCCAGCAGCCCTGTACGGAGCACTTTGGGCACAGATACGCAGTATTTT.

The DNA of the CDR3 is TGTGCCAGCAGCCAGGGGGCAGATCAGCCCCAGCATTTT. It codes for CASSQGADQPQHF. The rearrangement uses TRBV3-1 (or the pseudogene TRBV3-2) and TRBJ1-5, with D perhaps matching TRBD1 (6 bases). The CDR3 spans 13 residues. Germline CDR1 LGHDT, CDR2 YNNKEL (reference sequence). V gave up 3 bases and J gave up 5 bases, with 8 bases separating them.

This chain joins TRBV3-1 (or the pseudogene TRBV3-2) and TRBJ2-1; 10 nucleotides match TRBD2. In germline, CDR1 is LGHDT, CDR2 YNNKEL (reference sequence). V was pared by 0 bases and J by 6 bases, with 8 bases of the junction left unmatched. The CDR3 contains 17 residues. The CDR3 DNA reads TGTGCCAGCAGCCAAGATATGAGGAGCGGGAGGGCCAATGAGCAGTTCTTC. This translates into CASSQDMRSGRANEQFF.

The V call is TRBV28, the J call TRBJ2-2; TRBD2 aligns across 9 bases. The V and J ends lost 2 bases and 7 bases, in that order; junction bases with no gene match: 5. Germline V CDR1 and CDR2: MDHEN, SYDVKM. The CDR3 consists of 15 residues. The CDR3 here is CASSLRRGGIGELFF. As DNA, the CDR3 is TGTGCCAGCAGTTTAAGGCGGGGGGGAATCGGGGAGCTGTTTTTT. Complete variable domain (other parts from reference TRBV28 and TRBJ2-2): DVKVTQSSRYLVKRTGEKVFLECVQDMDHENMFWYRQDPGLGLRLIYFSYDVKMKEKGDIPEGYSVSREKKERFSLILESASTNQTSMYLCASSLRRGGIGELFFGEGSRLTVL.

V usage is TRBV19 and J usage is TRBJ2-1; 8 bases fit TRBD2. V was pared by 5 bases and J by 7 bases, with 7 bases of the junction left unmatched. Per germline, CDR1 LNHDA and CDR2 SQIVND (reference sequence). This CDR3 has 14 residues. Written as DNA, the CDR3 is TGTGCCAGTAGTCCCAGCGGGAGATTTAATGAGCAGTTCTTC. It specifies CASSPSGRFNEQFF.

The chain recombines TRBV7-9 with TRBJ2-1; D not resolved. Germline CDR1 reads SEHNR; CDR2 reads FQNEAQ (reference sequence). The length of the CDR3 is 13 residues. Trimming took 8 bases from V and 0 from J, leaving 8 bases between them. Here the CDR3 DNA reads TGTGCCAGCCACGAGAGCTCCTACAATGAGCAGTTCTTC. This sequence encodes CASHESSYNEQFF.

The chain links TRBV28 to TRBJ2-7, with 8 bases matching TRBD1. Germline CDR1 and CDR2: MDHEN and SYDVKM. J lost 6 bases, V lost 5 bases, and 12 bases had no gene match. This CDR3 contains 15 residues. This CDR3 is CASSVPRGQSFEQYF. The CDR3 DNA sequence: TGTGCCAGCAGTGTCCCCAGGGGGCAGAGCTTCGAGCAGTACTTC.

V is TRBV28 and J is TRBJ1-1; no definite D call. V lost 10 bases to trimming and J lost 9 bases, with 24 bases between them. Germline V lookup: CDR1 MDHEN, CDR2 SYDVKM. The CDR3 runs 14 residues. The CDR3 nucleotides read TGTGCCACTTCCCAGGAGGGTTCCGGAGGGAAAGCTTTCTTT. Its protein is CATSQEGSGGKAFF.

V gene TRBV12-1 combines with J gene TRBJ2-7; the table's D call, TRBD2, was not checked against the DNA. TRBV12-1 is a pseudogene. This CDR3 has 17 residues. The CDR3, as DNA: TGTGCCAGCAGCTTTGTCGCCACCGGGGAGTATCGCTACGAGCAGTACTTC. Translated: CASSFVATGEYRYEQYF.

The chain links TRBV5-1 to TRBJ2-2; D is perhaps TRBD2 (6 bases). This CDR3 comprises 17 residues. Deletions cut 0 bases from V and 4 bases from J, with 16 bases between. Germline CDR1 reads SGHRS; CDR2 reads YFSETQ. CDR3 sequence (DNA): TGCGCCAGCAGCTTGGCCCCGGGAGCGCACAGCACCGGGGAGCTGTTTTTT. Amino acid sequence: CASSLAPGAHSTGELFF.